This TCR beta chain was identified during a study of response to subunit inactivated influenza vaccine (dated by TCRdb to about 2018). About the investigation overall: To follow how T cells responded to a trivalent subunit inactivated influenza vaccine, the researchers relied on deep quantitative profiling of the T cell receptor repertoire. What the work shows at the level of the full study, not this receptor alone: According to the authors, only a limited number of new T cells may be recruited by each seasonal influenza vaccination.

In regard to this clonotype: Its recognized antigen is unknown. One base away there is no much larger clone; base qualities are not given.

V ends up 4 bases short and J 5 bases short, with an unmatched junction base count of 14. Sequences SGHTS (CDR1) and YDEGEE (CDR2) are obtained from the germline V gene. Including the terminal cysteine and phenylalanine, the CDR3 comprises 17 residues. The read is trimmed to its CDR3 DNA, 51 bases read in frame from base 1. The library was built by means of RT-PCR. The instrument was an Illumina HiSeq 2500. The public reads were run again by TCRdb, first through fastp at Q25 and then through MiXCR, and only productive beta chains were kept. One record per CDR3 amino acid sequence lists the most common genes and DNA. The sample table shows around 600,000 distinct CDR3 sequences, and around 11% are seen once. The ten largest account for 9.5% to 11% of the sample. The same sample was also used in a study of T cells expressing NK-cell markers. The second paper states: The TCR beta cDNA libraries were made using 5'RACE template switching, a step that added both a universal primer site and unique molecular identifiers. Three sorted T-cell subsets (CD3+CD56+NKG2C+, CD3+CD56+NKG2C- and CD3+CD56-NKG2C+) from about 8 donors had their TCR beta-chain repertoires profiled. Among the eight sequenced donors, seven were HCMV-seropositive and one was HCMV-seronegative. To restrict sorting to alphabetaTCR-expressing T cells, an anti-gammadeltaTCR antibody was added in several experiments. In several donors, the dominant CD3+CD56+NKG2C+ clonotypes were among the top 10 CD8+ clonotypes and accounted for about 1.0-7.5% of CD8+ T cells. Those dominant clonotypes were again the most abundant among CD3+CD56-NKG2C+ cells in a handful of donors, at about 25-65%. Whether the expanded NKG2C-expressing T cell clones were specific for HCMV antigens was left unclear. All eight donors whose samples were sequenced were randomly selected healthy volunteers, three of them men and five women. HCMV-specific IgG was detected in serum with a commercial ELISA kit to determine HCMV serostatus. Peripheral blood mononuclear cells were isolated from blood by Ficoll density gradient centrifugation. Bulk peripheral blood T-cell repertoires were additionally sequenced from unsorted PBMC for about 6 donors. cDNA synthesis was primed from the TCR beta constant segment and was followed by two successive PCR amplification steps. Illumina HiSeq 2000/2500, MiSeq or NextSeq was used to sequence libraries as 2 x 150 bp reads. MIGEC handled demultiplexing of the reads and grouping by UMI, while MiTCR was used to assemble and quantify clonotypes. To exclude erroneous sequences, any TCR cDNA sequence not supported by at least two reads was discarded. The tcR package was used for downstream repertoire analysis, and clonotypes were matched between fractions using CDR3 nucleotide sequence together with V segment. VDJmatch was used to annotate antigen specificity against VDJdb, with one amino acid substitution in CDR3 allowed.

The receptor was derived from a man between 45 and 60 years old who received an inactivated influenza vaccine. Donor details come from another sample of the same person, matched by shared clones. The chain was built from TRBV5-8 and TRBJ2-1; 8 middle bases align to TRBD1. Sequences were derived from PBMCs from blood, sampled on the day of vaccination. The CDR3 reads as follows: CASSPATGDEQDNEQFF. The DNA sequence is as follows: TGTGCCAGCAGCCCAGCGACAGGGGACGAACAGGACAATGAGCAGTTCTTC.